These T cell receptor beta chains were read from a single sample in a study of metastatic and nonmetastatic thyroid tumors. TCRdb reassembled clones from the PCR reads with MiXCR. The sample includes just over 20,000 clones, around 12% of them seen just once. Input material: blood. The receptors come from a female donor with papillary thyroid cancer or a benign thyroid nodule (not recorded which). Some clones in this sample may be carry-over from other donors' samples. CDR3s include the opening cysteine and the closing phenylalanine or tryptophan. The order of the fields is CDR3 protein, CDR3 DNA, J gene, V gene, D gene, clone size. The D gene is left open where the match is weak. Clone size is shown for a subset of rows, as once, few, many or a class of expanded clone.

CASSPGPLGLNTEAFF | TGTGCCAGCAGCCCGGGGCCCCTTGGTCTGAACACTGAAGCTTTCTTT | TRBJ1-1 | TRBV3-1 | . | many
CASSPYTDSGNTIYF | TGTGCCAGCAGCCCGTACACCGACTCTGGAAACACCATATATTTT | TRBJ1-3 | TRBV3-1 | . | many
CASSFRTLSIGETQYF | TGCGCCAGCAGCTTCAGGACACTTTCGATAGGGGAGACCCAGTACTTC | TRBJ2-5 | TRBV5-1 | . | many
CASSLNSGSYNEQFF | TGTGCCAGCAGCCTTAATAGCGGGAGCTACAATGAGCAGTTCTTC | TRBJ2-1 | TRBV3-1 | TRBD2 | many
CASSFSSGLGNEQFF | TGTGCCAGCAGCTTCTCCTCAGGGTTGGGCAATGAGCAGTTCTTC | TRBJ2-1 | TRBV9 | . | many
CASSSIADGYTF | TGTGCCAGCAGCTCCATCGCTGATGGCTACACCTTC | TRBJ1-2 | TRBV6-1 | . | medium-sized
CSVEDTGQGSRNEQFF | TGCAGCGTTGAAGATACTGGACAGGGTTCGCGCAATGAGCAGTTCTTC | TRBJ2-1 | TRBV29-1 | TRBD1 | many
CASRRDNNYGYNF | TGCGCCAGCAGGAGGGACAACAACTATGGCTACAACTTC | TRBJ1-2 | TRBV5-1 | . | .
CASSRDGRNTEAFF | TGTGCCAGCAGCCGGGACGGCAGGAACACTGAAGCTTTCTTT | TRBJ1-1 | TRBV11-3 | . | many
CASSLTGTGIEQYF | TGTGCCAGCAGCCTTACCGGGACAGGGATCGAGCAGTACTTC | TRBJ2-7 | TRBV5-6 | TRBD1 | many
CAIRGLRTGWKNAYEQYF | TGTGCCATCAGGGGACTAAGGACAGGATGGAAAAATGCCTACGAGCAGTACTTC | TRBJ2-7 | TRBV10-3 | . | many
CASSPTRDRGKETQYF | TGTGCCAGCAGCCCGACGCGGGACAGGGGAAAAGAGACCCAGTACTTC | TRBJ2-5 | TRBV7-9 | TRBD1 | many
CASSFGGTNEKLFF | TGTGCCAGCAGTTTCGGGGGAACTAATGAAAAACTGTTTTTT | TRBJ1-4 | TRBV12-3/TRBV12-4 | . | many
CASSERGRNSPLHF | TGTGCCAGCAGCGAGAGGGGACGGAATTCACCCCTCCACTTT | TRBJ1-6 | TRBV9 | . | many
CASSTWTGETTFF | TGTGCCAGCAGCACGTGGACAGGGGAAACAACTTTCTTT | TRBJ1-1 | TRBV7-2 | TRBD1 | many
CASSSRHVADTQYF | TGTGCCAGCAGTTCCCGACATGTCGCAGATACGCAGTATTTT | TRBJ2-3 | TRBV27 | . | .
CASSLDRDQPQHF | TGTGCCAGCAGCTTAGACAGGGACCAGCCCCAGCATTTT | TRBJ1-5 | TRBV7-2 | . | medium-sized
CASSLGDRATDTQYF | TGCGCCAGCAGCTTGGGGGACAGGGCCACAGATACGCAGTATTTT | TRBJ2-3 | TRBV5-1 | TRBD1 | many